The 10 T cell receptor beta chains in this list originate from one sample, sequenced in a study of OX40 agonist ivuxolimab in advanced cancers. Data came from immunoSEQ multiplex PCR; TCRdb stores just in-frame clones and leaves some out. The table has over 75,000 clones, over 80% seen once. Specimen: CD4+ or CD8+ T cells sorted from blood, collected in a trial of the OX40 agonist ivuxolimab. The receptors were sampled from an adult with an advanced solid tumor such as melanoma, head and neck, liver or kidney cancer.

The count of this clone is one. The chain combines TRBV7-7 with TRBJ2-3; D remains unclear. Germline V gene lookup returns CDR1 SSHAT and CDR2 FNYEAQ (reference sequence). The CDR3 contains 13 residues. The V gene lost 5 bases and the J gene lost 6 bases, with 12 bases spanning the gap. CDR3 sequence reads: CASSTAPRDTQYF. The CDR3 bases are TGTGCCAGCAGCACCGCTCCTAGGGATACGCAGTATTTT.

The chain carries TRBV29-1 and TRBJ2-3; D perhaps matches TRBD2 (5 bases). Trimming removed 4 bases at V and 2 bases at J, with 13 bases between. CDR3 size: 14 residues. Germline lookup yields CDR1 SQVTM and CDR2 ANQGSEA. The CDR3 DNA sequence: TGCAGCGTTGCCCTAGCTCCCCACACAGATACGCAGTATTTT. This encodes CSVALAPHTDTQYF.

The rearrangement joins TRBV7-2 to TRBJ2-7; D is ambiguous. CDR1 and CDR2 (germline): SGHTA, FQGNSA. V shed 5 bases and J shed 0 bases, with 2 bases lying between them. The length of the CDR3 is 11 residues. The CDR3 nucleotides are TGTGCCAGCAGCACCTCCTACGAGCAGTACTTC. Translated, it gives CASSTSYEQYF.

The chain joins TRBV5-1 to TRBJ2-5, with 8 bases aligning to TRBD1. The J call may be in error: the DNA end matches TRBJ2-7 better. The CDR3 contains 16 residues. CDR1 is SGHRS, CDR2 YFSETQ, per germline. The CDR3 loop reads CASSLGGTGVSYEQYF. The CDR3 DNA reads TGCGCCAGCAGCTTGGGAGGGACAGGCGTATCCTACGAGCAGTACTTC.

The V call is TRBV7-8, the J call TRBJ2-4; D ambiguous. Germline V gene data show CDR1 as SGHVS and CDR2 as FQNEAQ. The CDR3 is 14 residues long. Trimming took off 6 bases at V and 0 bases at J, with 9 bases between the two ends. The CDR3 nucleotides read TGTGCCAGCAGTGAGGAAGAAGCCAAAAACATTCAGTACTTC. Protein sequence: CASSEEEAKNIQYF.

The J gene is TRBJ1-4, the V gene TRBV18; no firm D call. The CDR3 contains 15 residues. Germline CDR1 KGHSH, CDR2 LQKENI. Trimming removed 2 bases from V and 11 bases from J, with 18 bases in between. The CDR3 nucleotides are TGTGCCAGCTCACCATCGGAGGGCGCGGGAGTGAAACTGTTTTTT. Residues: CASSPSEGAGVKLFF.

The J gene is TRBJ2-5, the V gene TRBV25-1, with 10 bases lining up with TRBD1. The CDR3 totals 13 residues. Germline trimming cut 8 bases from V and 5 bases from J; bases unmatched to any gene: 5. The V gene's germline CDR1 is MGHDK and CDR2 SYGVNS. The CDR3, as DNA: TGTGCCAGCCGACAGGGGGCCCTGGAGACCCAGTACTTC. This codes for CASRQGALETQYF.

The chain combines TRBV14 with TRBJ2-2; D is possibly TRBD1 (6 bases). Per the germline V gene, CDR1 is SGHDN and CDR2 is FVKESK. V gave up 0 bases and J gave up 2 bases, with 7 bases separating them. This CDR3 comprises 15 residues. This chain's CDR3 is CASSQEGTNTGELFF. Written as DNA, the CDR3 is TGTGCCAGCAGCCAAGAGGGGACAAACACCGGGGAGCTGTTTTTT. Full variable domain (rest looked up from reference TRBV14 and TRBJ2-2): EAGVTQFPSHSVIEKGQTVTLRCDPISGHDNLYWYRRVMGKEIKFLLHFVKESKQDESGMPNNRFLAERTGGTYSTLKVQPAELEDSGVYFCASSQEGTNTGELFFGEGSRLTVL.

This chain joins TRBV27 and TRBJ1-2; D not certain. CDR3 length equals 14 residues. Trimming stripped 6 bases from V and 2 bases from J, with 13 bases between. Germline assignment: CDR1 MNHEY and CDR2 SMNVEV (reference sequence). CDR3 loop: CASSRTGINYGYTF. CDR3 DNA sequence: TGTGCCAGCAGCAGGACGGGTATAAACTATGGCTACACCTTC.

The genes are TRBV11-2 and TRBJ2-2; no firm D call. Germline V CDR1 and CDR2: SGHAT, FQNNGV. This CDR3 is built from 14 residues. V was clipped by 5 bases and J by 1 base, with 8 bases between them. In nucleotides, the CDR3 is TGTGCCAGCAGCAGGGATTTGAACACCGGGGAGCTGTTTTTT. Protein product: CASSRDLNTGELFF.